The 16 T cell receptor beta chains in this list originate from one sample, sequenced in a study of T cell responses to AZD1222 COVID-19 vaccine. Produced via immunoSEQ multiplex PCR; TCRdb's table is partial and in-frame only. The repertoire holds 120,000 or so clones, about 89% seen once, with approximately 27% in the top ten. The source was peripheral blood, collected on day 0 of AZD1222 vaccination. The receptor set was obtained from an adult in good health.

The chain combines TRBV28 with TRBJ1-2; D is undetermined. CDR1 MDHEN and CDR2 SYDVKM come from the germline V gene. The CDR3 is made up of 12 amino acids. With 8 bases removed from V and 2 bases from J, the gap between germline ends came to 9 bases. CDR3 bases: TGTGCCAGCTTCGGGCCAAACTATGGCTACACCTTC. Protein product: CASFGPNYGYTF.

This chain joins TRBV2 and TRBJ2-1; D not certain. The ends were cut back, 7 bases at V and 6 bases at J, with 19 bases in the middle. CDR3 size: 15 residues. The V gene's germline CDR1 is SNHLY and CDR2 FYNNEI. This chain's CDR3 is CASIKNLDKPNEQFF. CDR3 DNA sequence: TGTGCCAGCATTAAAAATTTAGACAAACCCAATGAGCAGTTCTTC.

In this sample, this clone turned up once. J is TRBJ2-7 and V is TRBV3-1 (or the pseudogene TRBV3-2), with a weak D call TRBD1 (5 bases). V was cut by 1 base and J by 7 bases, with 11 bases left in between. CDR1 LGHDT and CDR2 YNNKEL come from the germline V gene (reference sequence). The CDR3 runs to 13 residues. The CDR3 loop reads CASSQGRAVEQYF. CDR3 sequence (DNA): TGTGCCAGCAGCCAAGGCAGGGCGGTTGAGCAGTACTTC.

The V gene is TRBV5-1, the J gene TRBJ2-5; no reliable D call. The CDR3 contains 13 residues. V dropped 0 bases and J dropped 5 bases, with 8 bases sitting between them. Germline V gives CDR1 SGHRS, CDR2 YFSETQ. The CDR3 sequence is CASSLGARETQYF. The CDR3 DNA is TGCGCCAGCAGCTTGGGAGCCCGGGAGACCCAGTACTTC.

This chain links TRBV19 with TRBJ2-1; 7 bases line up with TRBD1. Germline V gene sequence: CDR1 LNHDA, CDR2 SQIVND (reference sequence). V trimming: 8 bases; J trimming: 4 bases; junction bases outside the gene matches: 11. The length of the CDR3 is 15 residues. This CDR3 reads CASSLIGTEYNEQFF. Written as DNA, the CDR3 is TGTGCCAGTTCATTAATCGGGACAGAATACAATGAGCAGTTCTTC.

A remark on this clone: The sample holds other DNA sequences that translate to the same CDR3. This chain connects TRBV24-1 to TRBJ1-5, with 9 bases fitting TRBD1. The junction had 4 bases not matched to a gene; V was cut back by 4 bases and J by 7 bases. The V gene's germline CDR1 is KGHDR and CDR2 SFDVKD. The CDR3 sequence is 14 residues long. CDR3 bases: TGTGCCACCAGTGACCGGGACAGGGACCAGCCCCAGCATTTT. Amino acids: CATSDRDRDQPQHF.

V is TRBV3-1 (or the pseudogene TRBV3-2) and J is TRBJ1-6; perhaps TRBD1 as D (6 bases). Germline loops: CDR1 LGHDT, CDR2 YNNKEL (reference sequence). The CDR3 is 15 amino acids. V was trimmed by 5 bases and J by 9 bases, leaving 17 bases between them. The CDR3 nucleotides read TGTGCCAGCAGCTTACACCCAGGGGTCTCTTCACCCCTCCACTTT. It is translated as CASSLHPGVSSPLHF.

J is TRBJ1-2 and V is TRBV25-1; D is uncertain. Trimming shortened V by 1 base and J by 3 bases, and 6 bases separated the two germline ends. The CDR3 is 13 residues long. Looked up from germline, CDR1 is MGHDK and CDR2 is SYGVNS. The CDR3 reads CASSESGHYGYTF. Written as DNA, the CDR3 is TGTGCCAGCAGTGAATCAGGACACTATGGCTACACCTTC.

This chain joins TRBV7-8 and TRBJ1-6; no clear D gene. The CDR3 has 15 amino acids. The V and J ends lost 1 base and 8 bases respectively, with 12 bases between them. CDR1 is SGHVS, CDR2 FQNEAQ, per germline. CDR3 coding DNA: TGTGCCAGCAGCTTAGATGTCGATTCTTATTCACCCCTCCACTTT. Translation gives CASSLDVDSYSPLHF.

V gene TRBV28 combines with J gene TRBJ2-7; 7 bases are a match to TRBD1. The CDR3 totals 13 residues. Trimming removed 2 bases from V and 6 bases from J; junction bases left unmatched: 4. Germline assignment: CDR1 MDHEN and CDR2 SYDVKM. CDR3 sequence: CASSLTQGREQYF. DNA of the CDR3: TGTGCCAGCAGTTTAACACAGGGGCGCGAGCAGTACTTC.

The chain combines TRBV14 with TRBJ2-1, with 7 bases matching TRBD1. Unmatched junction bases numbered 9, after V lost 5 bases and J lost 8 bases. This CDR3 region has 14 residues. Germline V gives CDR1 SGHDN, CDR2 FVKESK. The CDR3 DNA follows: TGTGCCAGCAGCTCCGAGACAGGGTGGTATGAGCAGTTCTTC. Its translation: CASSSETGWYEQFF.

This clone was seen once. This rearrangement joins TRBV6-5 to TRBJ1-1; D possibly corresponds to TRBD1 (5 bases). Trimming shortened V by 0 bases and J by 4 bases, and 15 bases separated the two germline ends. This CDR3 has 16 amino acids. Germline CDR1 MNHEY, CDR2 SVGAGI. The CDR3 nucleotides are TGTGCCAGCAGTTACTCCTCGGGAGGGGCGGGCACTGAAGCTTTCTTT. Protein sequence: CASSYSSGGAGTEAFF.

The rearrangement joins TRBV7-2 to TRBJ2-7, with 7 nucleotides matching TRBD1. With V trimmed by 6 bases and J by 5 bases, 10 bases remained unmatched. Germline assignment: CDR1 SGHTA and CDR2 FQGNSA. The CDR3 extends over 14 amino acids. CDR3 DNA: TGTGCCAGCAGACGAGACAGGGCGGTCAACGAGCAGTACTTC. Protein sequence: CASRRDRAVNEQYF.

The J gene is TRBJ2-1, the V gene TRBV25-1, with 7 bases identical to TRBD1. Per the germline V gene, CDR1 is MGHDK and CDR2 is SYGVNS. J lost 6 bases, V lost 1 base, and 6 bases had no gene match. CDR3 length equals 15 residues. The CDR3 protein is CASSEFGQAVNEQFF. DNA for the CDR3: TGTGCCAGCAGTGAATTCGGACAGGCTGTCAATGAGCAGTTCTTC.

CDR3 nucleotide sequence: TGTGCCAGCAGCGCCCAAGGGGCGGGGGAGGATGAGCAGTTCTTC. Amino acid sequence: CASSAQGAGEDEQFF. The genes are TRBV9 and TRBJ2-1; 7 bases fit TRBD2. CDR3 length: 15 amino acids. Germline V CDR1 and CDR2: SGDLS, YYNGEE. V gave up 3 bases and J gave up 8 bases; unmatched junction bases: 11.

The V and J genes are TRBV15 and TRBJ1-2; D perhaps matches TRBD1 (6 bases). Germline CDR1 reads LNHNV; CDR2 reads YYDKDF (reference sequence). Trimming stripped 0 bases from V and 4 bases from J, with 12 bases between. The CDR3 loop spans 15 amino acids. In DNA form, the CDR3 reads TGTGCCACCAGCAGAGACTTGACAGGCGCCTATGGCTACACCTTC. This gives the protein CATSRDLTGAYGYTF. Using reference TRBV15 and TRBJ1-2 for the parts outside the CDR3, the full variable domain is DAMVIQNPRYQVTQFGKPVTLSCSQTLNHNVMYWYQQKSSQAPKLLFHYYDKDFNNEADTPDNFQSRRPNTSFCFLDIRSPGLGDTAMYLCATSRDLTGAYGYTFGSGTRLTVV.